A selection of T cell receptor beta chains follows, all from one sample in a study of T cell repertoires in cytomegalovirus infection. From the reads, TCRdb called clonotypes with MiXCR, one entry per CDR3 protein. The repertoire holds about half a million distinct CDR3 sequences, with 42% as singletons. The antigens of these receptors remain unknown. The starting material was cultured PBMCs, obtained from culture after CMV antigen stimulation. These receptors came from a human donor in good health (CMV status not recorded). Some clones in this sample may be carry-over from other donors' samples. Both conserved end residues are part of each CDR3. A D gene is named only where the DNA matches it firmly. Clone size is not always given. Where it is, it says once, few, many or a class for expanded clones.

D	V	J	size	DNA	CDR3
-	TRBV29-1	TRBJ2-5	-	TGCAGCGTTTCCGTGGGGGAGACCCAGTACTTC	CSVSVGETQYF
-	TRBV7-6	TRBJ2-3	few	TGTGCCAGCAGCTTAGGTCGTGTATCGTACGCAGATACGCAGTATTTT	CASSLGRVSYADTQYF
TRBD1	TRBV12-3/TRBV12-4	TRBJ1-2	few	TGTGCCAGCAGTTTCGACAGGGCTTACTATGGCTACACCTTC	CASSFDRAYYGYTF
-	TRBV6-1	TRBJ2-3	few	TGTGCCATCAGTCCGCGAAACGCAGATACGCAGTATTTT	CAISPRNADTQYF
TRBD1	TRBV18	TRBJ1-6	-	TGTGCCAGCTCCCAGGGGGCCAATAATTCACCCCTCCACTTT	CASSQGANNSPLHF
-	TRBV7-4	TRBJ2-1	-	TGTGCCAGCAGCTTCCGCCCCTCGACTGAGCAGTTCTTC	CASSFRPSTEQFF
TRBD2	TRBV6-1	TRBJ2-3	few	TGTGCCAGCAGTGAAGCGAGAAAGAGACCGGGACTAGCGGTAACAGATACGCAGTATTTT	CASSEARKRPGLAVTDTQYF
-	TRBV7-6	TRBJ2-5	-	TGTGCCAGCAGCCAAGTCTCCAGGTACCAAGAGACCCAGTACTTC	CASSQVSRYQETQYF
TRBD1	TRBV19	TRBJ2-3	-	TGTGCCAGTAGTAGCTCGACAGGGGTTACGACGCAGTATTTT	CASSSSTGVTTQYF
-	TRBV12-3/TRBV12-4	TRBJ2-3	-	TGTGCCAGCAGTATCTGGACAGCCCCTAGCACAGATACGCAGTATTTT	CASSIWTAPSTDTQYF
TRBD2	TRBV18	TRBJ2-3	few	TGTGCCAGCTCACCACTCGCGGGAGGAAGCACAGATACGCAGTATTTT	CASSPLAGGSTDTQYF
-	TRBV7-6	TRBJ1-1	-	TGTGCCAGCAGCTTGAAGCTGGCGGACACTGAAGCTTTCTTT	CASSLKLADTEAFF
-	TRBV7-8	TRBJ2-1	once	TGTGCCAGCAGCTTATTTCTGAACAATGAGCAGTTCTTC	CASSLFLNNEQFF
-	TRBV6-1	TRBJ2-1	-	TGTGCCAGCAGTTCTACCATTGGTTCCTACAATGAGCAGTTCTTC	CASSSTIGSYNEQFF
-	TRBV9	TRBJ1-1	-	TGTGCCAGCGGTAACAGGGCAGACACTGAAGCTTTCTTT	CASGNRADTEAFF
-	TRBV7-2	TRBJ2-1	-	TGTGCCAGCGGCCACAATTACAATGAGCAGTTCTTC	CASGHNYNEQFF
-	TRBV6-1	TRBJ2-7	-	TGTGCCAGCAGATGGGGTAGCCGGGACACCTACGAGCAGTACTTC	CASRWGSRDTYEQYF
-	TRBV7-2	TRBJ2-7	-	TGTGCCAGCAGCATCGGAGGGAACGAGCAGTACTTC	CASSIGGNEQYF
TRBD1	TRBV20-1	TRBJ1-1	-	TGCAGTGCCTTGGACAGGCGGGAAGGCACTGAAGCTTTCTTT	CSALDRREGTEAFF
TRBD2	TRBV20-1	TRBJ2-2	-	TGCAGTGCTAGTTCGAGCGGGACCACCGGGGAGCTGTTTTTT	CSASSSGTTGELFF
-	TRBV24-1	TRBJ2-5	few	TGTGCCACCAGTGATCCCCGTACTAGTGGTGAGACCCAGTACTTC	CATSDPRTSGETQYF
-	TRBV7-2	TRBJ2-7	-	TGTGCCAGCAGCTTAAGTGTTAGCGCGAGTGAGCAGTACTTC	CASSLSVSASEQYF
-	TRBV20-1	TRBJ2-7	few	TGCAGTGCTCCCAAGAGAGGAGCCCTCTACGAGCAGTACTTC	CSAPKRGALYEQYF
TRBD2	TRBV12-3/TRBV12-4	TRBJ2-1	-	TGTGCCAGCAGTTGGACTAGCGGGAGGACGAATGAGCAGTTCTTC	CASSWTSGRTNEQFF
TRBD1	TRBV7-6	TRBJ2-3	-	TGTGCCAGCAGCCTGGGACAGGGAGCTTCAGATACGCAGTATTTT	CASSLGQGASDTQYF
TRBD2	TRBV6-1	TRBJ2-3	few	TGTGCCAGCAGCGCGGGAGTCGACGATACGCAGTATTTT	CASSAGVDDTQYF
-	TRBV18	TRBJ2-5	-	TGTGCCAGCTCACCATCGAGGGCAGAGGGGGAGACCCAGTACTTC	CASSPSRAEGETQYF
TRBD1	TRBV12-5	TRBJ1-5	-	TGTGCTAGTGGTCCAGACAGGGTCGTGCAGCCCCAGCATTTT	CASGPDRVVQPQHF
TRBD1	TRBV6-1	TRBJ2-7	few	TGTGCCACCGGGGGACAGGGGGTTTCCGAGCAGTACTTC	CATGGQGVSEQYF
-	TRBV7-9	TRBJ1-2	few	TGTGCCAGCAGCACCTACGGGGCCCCCGACTGGTATGGCTACACCTTC	CASSTYGAPDWYGYTF
-	TRBV12-3/TRBV12-4	TRBJ1-1	-	TGTGCCAGCAGTTTACGGCAGACATCAACTGAAGCTTTCTTT	CASSLRQTSTEAFF
-	TRBV7-6	TRBJ2-1	few	TGTGCCAGCAGCGTCGCCTTGGGAGAGGTCAATGAGCAGTTCTTC	CASSVALGEVNEQFF
-	TRBV10-3	TRBJ2-2	few	TGTGCCATCAGGGGGGACAAGACGAACACCGGGGAGCTGTTTTTT	CAIRGDKTNTGELFF
TRBD2	TRBV23-1	TRBJ2-7	-	TGCGCCAGCAGTCAATCTAGGGCGGGAGCGAGTAGTTGCTACGAGCAGTACTTC	CASSQSRAGASSCYEQYF
TRBD2	TRBV6-2/TRBV6-3	TRBJ2-3	-	TGTGCCAGCATTCCCGGACTAGCGCGCTACGCACGGGATACGCAGTATTTT	CASIPGLARYARDTQYF
TRBD2	TRBV7-2	TRBJ2-3	few	TGTGCCAGCAGCCCACGACGGGACTATCCTCCAGATACGCAGTATTTT	CASSPRRDYPPDTQYF
-	TRBV6-6	TRBJ1-6	-	TGTGCCAGCAGTTACCCAACACACTCGAGTTCACCCCTCCACTTT	CASSYPTHSSSPLHF
-	TRBV7-8	TRBJ2-2	few	TGTGCCAGCAAACCCCGGAGGGTTGGGGAGCTGTTTTTT	CASKPRRVGELFF
-	TRBV2	TRBJ1-2	-	TGTGCCAGCCCGGACGAGACAGGATCTGGCTACACCTTC	CASPDETGSGYTF
-	TRBV9	TRBJ1-1	-	TGTGCCAGCAGCTCCCAGGTGGGGAGAAGTCTGAACACTGAAGCTTTCTTT	CASSSQVGRSLNTEAFF
-	TRBV18	TRBJ1-1	-	TGTGCCAGCTCACCAGAGGGCAGGATGAACACTGAAGCTTTCTTT	CASSPEGRMNTEAFF
-	TRBV7-2	TRBJ1-1	few	TGTGCCAGCAGCTTAGGAGGGGACATGAACACTGAAGCTTTCTTT	CASSLGGDMNTEAFF
-	TRBV14	TRBJ2-6	few	TGTGCCAGCAGCCCCTGGAGGACGGCCCTCTCTGGGGCCAACGTCCTGACTTTC	CASSPWRTALSGANVLTF
TRBD2	TRBV7-9	TRBJ2-2	-	TGTGCCAGCAGATCCCGGTCGGGGGGGGCCGGGGAGCTGTTTTTT	CASRSRSGGAGELFF
-	TRBV6-1	TRBJ1-2	few	TGTGCCAGCAATCCGAGGCCGGAAAGAAGCTATGGCTACACCTTC	CASNPRPERSYGYTF
-	TRBV7-9	TRBJ1-4	few	TGTGCCAGCAGCTTCCCCCAGGGTACACTGTTTTTT	CASSFPQGTLFF
TRBD1	TRBV6-1	TRBJ1-2	-	TGTGCCAGCAGTGAAACCCCGGGACAGGGGAACGGCTACACCTTC	CASSETPGQGNGYTF
-	TRBV2	TRBJ2-7	-	TGTGCCAGCAGCGGCACCGGACTATATCGCTACGAGCAGTACTTC	CASSGTGLYRYEQYF
-	TRBV7-6	TRBJ2-1	-	TGTGCCAGCAGCTTATGGGGGGTGGACAAGGAAGAGCAGTTCTTC	CASSLWGVDKEEQFF
TRBD2	TRBV7-2	TRBJ2-7	-	TGTGCCAGCAGCTTAGATGGGGCGGGAGGTATCTACGAGCAGTACTTC	CASSLDGAGGIYEQYF
TRBD2	TRBV25-1	TRBJ2-1	-	TGTGCCAGCACCCCGACGCCGGGGGGGCGGGACCCGTTTCCCCTCTCCAATGAGCAGTTCTTC	CASTPTPGGRDPFPLSNEQFF
-	TRBV7-6	TRBJ2-2	-	TGTGCCAGCAGCTTAGCAGTGACAGTGGGTAACGGGGAGCTGTTTTTT	CASSLAVTVGNGELFF
-	TRBV5-6	TRBJ2-3	-	TGTGCCAGCACCCAGGACGTTCTTTCCACAGATACGCAGTATTTT	CASTQDVLSTDTQYF